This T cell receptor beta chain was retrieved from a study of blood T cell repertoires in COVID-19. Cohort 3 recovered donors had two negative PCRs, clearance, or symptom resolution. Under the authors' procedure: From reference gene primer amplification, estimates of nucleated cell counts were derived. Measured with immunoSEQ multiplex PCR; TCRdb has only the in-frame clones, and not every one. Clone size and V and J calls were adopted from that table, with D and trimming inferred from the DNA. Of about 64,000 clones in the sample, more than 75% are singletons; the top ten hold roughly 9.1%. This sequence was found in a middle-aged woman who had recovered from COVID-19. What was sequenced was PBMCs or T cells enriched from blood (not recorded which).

The CDR3, as DNA: TGTGCCAGCAGCCAGACTAGCGGGGTTCTAAACACCGGGGAGCTGTTTTTT. Amino acids: CASSQTSGVLNTGELFF. The chain links TRBV11-2 to TRBJ2-2, with 11 nucleotides matching TRBD2. The CDR3 loop spans 17 amino acids. V shed 5 bases and J 2 bases; nucleotides not matched to a gene: 7. Germline-derived CDR1 and CDR2 are SGHAT and FQNNGV.